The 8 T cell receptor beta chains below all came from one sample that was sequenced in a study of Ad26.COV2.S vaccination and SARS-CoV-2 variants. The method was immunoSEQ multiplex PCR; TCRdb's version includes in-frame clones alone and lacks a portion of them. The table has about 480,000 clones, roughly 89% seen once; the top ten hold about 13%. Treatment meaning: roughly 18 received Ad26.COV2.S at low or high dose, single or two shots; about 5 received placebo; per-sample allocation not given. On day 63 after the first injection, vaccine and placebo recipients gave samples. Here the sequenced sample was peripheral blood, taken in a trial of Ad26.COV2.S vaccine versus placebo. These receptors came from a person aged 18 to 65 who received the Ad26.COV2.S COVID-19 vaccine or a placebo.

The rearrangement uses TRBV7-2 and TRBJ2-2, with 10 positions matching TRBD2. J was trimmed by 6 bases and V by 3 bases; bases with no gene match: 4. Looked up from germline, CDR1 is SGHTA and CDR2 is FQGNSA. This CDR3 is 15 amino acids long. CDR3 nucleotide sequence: TGTGCCAGCAGCTTCACTAGCGGGACGGCCGGGGAGCTGTTTTTT. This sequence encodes CASSFTSGTAGELFF.

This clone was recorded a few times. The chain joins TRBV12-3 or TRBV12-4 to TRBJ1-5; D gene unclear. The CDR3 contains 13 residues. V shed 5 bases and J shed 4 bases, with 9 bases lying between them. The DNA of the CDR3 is TGTGCCAGCAGTCGGGAAGATAATCAGCCCCAGCATTTT. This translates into CASSREDNQPQHF.

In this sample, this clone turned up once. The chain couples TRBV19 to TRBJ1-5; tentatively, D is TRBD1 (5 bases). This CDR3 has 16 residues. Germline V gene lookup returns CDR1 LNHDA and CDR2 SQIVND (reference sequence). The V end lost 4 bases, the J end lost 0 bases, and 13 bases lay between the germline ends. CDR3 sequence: CASSTQGWDSNQPQHF. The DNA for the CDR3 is TGTGCCAGTAGTACTCAGGGTTGGGATAGCAATCAGCCCCAGCATTTT.

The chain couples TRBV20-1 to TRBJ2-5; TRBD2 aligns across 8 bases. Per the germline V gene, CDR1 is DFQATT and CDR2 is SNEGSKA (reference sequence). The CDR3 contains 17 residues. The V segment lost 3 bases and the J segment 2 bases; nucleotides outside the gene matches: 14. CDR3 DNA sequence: TGCAGTGCTAGTCTCGCGGGAGGCGGTGGACGTCAAGAGACCCAGTACTTC. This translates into CSASLAGGGGRQETQYF.

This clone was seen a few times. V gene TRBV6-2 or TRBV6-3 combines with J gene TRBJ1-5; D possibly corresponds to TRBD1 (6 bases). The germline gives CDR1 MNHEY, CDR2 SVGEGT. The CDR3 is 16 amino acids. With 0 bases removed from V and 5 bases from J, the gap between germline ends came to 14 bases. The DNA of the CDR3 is TGTGCCAGCAGTTACTCGGGGACACTGGTCGATCAGCCCCAGCATTTT. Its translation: CASSYSGTLVDQPQHF.

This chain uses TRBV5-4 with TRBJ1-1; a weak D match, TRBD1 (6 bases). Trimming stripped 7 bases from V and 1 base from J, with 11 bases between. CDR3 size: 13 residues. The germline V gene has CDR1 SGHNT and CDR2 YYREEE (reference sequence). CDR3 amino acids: CASGGGPNTEAFF. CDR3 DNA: TGTGCCAGCGGTGGGGGGCCGAACACTGAAGCTTTCTTT.

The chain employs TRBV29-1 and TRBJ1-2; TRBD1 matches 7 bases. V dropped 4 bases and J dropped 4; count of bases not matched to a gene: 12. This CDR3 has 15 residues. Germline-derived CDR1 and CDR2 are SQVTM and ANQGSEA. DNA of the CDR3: TGCAGCGTTGGGGGGGGAACAGGGGCATTCTATGGCTACACCTTC. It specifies CSVGGGTGAFYGYTF. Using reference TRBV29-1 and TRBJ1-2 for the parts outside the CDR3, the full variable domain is SAVISQKPSRDICQRGTSLTIQCQVDSQVTMMFWYRQQPGQSLTLIATANQGSEATYESGFVIDKFPISRPNLTFSTLTVSNMSPEDSSIYLCSVGGGTGAFYGYTFGSGTRLTVV.

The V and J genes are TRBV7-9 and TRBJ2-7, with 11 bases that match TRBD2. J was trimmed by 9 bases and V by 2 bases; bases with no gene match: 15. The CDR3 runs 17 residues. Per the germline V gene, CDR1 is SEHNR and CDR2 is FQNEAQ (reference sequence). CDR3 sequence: CASSLPLAGGPEAPQYF. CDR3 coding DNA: TGTGCCAGCAGCTTACCCTTAGCGGGAGGGCCAGAAGCCCCGCAGTACTTC. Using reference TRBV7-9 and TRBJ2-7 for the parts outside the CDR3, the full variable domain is DTGVSQNPRHKITKRGQNVTFRCDPISEHNRLYWYRQTLGQGPEFLTYFQNEAQLEKSRLLSDRFSAERPKGSFSTLEIQRTEQGDSAMYLCASSLPLAGGPEAPQYFGPGTRLTVT.